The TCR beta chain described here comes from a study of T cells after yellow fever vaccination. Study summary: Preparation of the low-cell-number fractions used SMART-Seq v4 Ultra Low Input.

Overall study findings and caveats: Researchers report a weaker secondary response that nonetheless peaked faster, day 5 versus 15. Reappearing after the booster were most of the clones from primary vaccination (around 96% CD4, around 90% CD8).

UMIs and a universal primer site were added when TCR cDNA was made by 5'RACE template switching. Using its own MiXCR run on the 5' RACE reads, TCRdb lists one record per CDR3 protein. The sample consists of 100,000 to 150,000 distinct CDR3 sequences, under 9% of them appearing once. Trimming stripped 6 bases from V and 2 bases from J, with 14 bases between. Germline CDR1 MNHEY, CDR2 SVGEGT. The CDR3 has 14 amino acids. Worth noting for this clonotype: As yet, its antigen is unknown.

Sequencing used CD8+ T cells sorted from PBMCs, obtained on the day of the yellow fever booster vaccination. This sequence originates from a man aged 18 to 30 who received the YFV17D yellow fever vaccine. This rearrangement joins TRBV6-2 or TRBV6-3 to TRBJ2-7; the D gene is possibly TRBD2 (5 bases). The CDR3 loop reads CASSRTLPPYEQYV. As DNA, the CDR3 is TGTGCCAGCAGCCGGACTCTTCCTCCCTACGAGCAGTACGTC.